The 9 T cell receptor beta chains below were found in one sample sequenced in a study of shared clonotypes between healthy human individuals. The repertoire was sequenced with immunoSEQ multiplex PCR; TCRdb's copy has only in-frame clones and lacks some. The sample holds roughly 2.5 million clones, roughly nine tenths seen once. Sequences were obtained from naive CD4+ T cells sorted from blood. Subset defined: CD45RA+ positively selected. The receptors come from a man aged 18 to 35 in good health.

The chain recombines TRBV9 with TRBJ2-2; D is uncertain. This CDR3 has 14 amino acids. The V and J ends lost 0 bases and 7 bases respectively, with 10 bases between them. Germline V CDR1 and CDR2: SGDLS, YYNGEE. CDR3 region: CASSVGVVGGELFF. CDR3 nucleotide sequence: TGTGCCAGCAGCGTAGGTGTCGTCGGCGGGGAGCTGTTTTTT.

This chain joins TRBV4-3 and TRBJ2-2; D unclear. Between the trimmed V and J ends, which lost 3 bases and 6 bases, there was a span of 11 bases. Germline V gene data show CDR1 as LGHNA and CDR2 as YSLEER. The CDR3 consists of 14 residues. CDR3 loop: CASSQEGSAGELFF. The CDR3 DNA follows: TGCGCCAGCAGCCAGGAAGGAAGTGCCGGGGAGCTGTTTTTT.

As to this clone: The same CDR3 can be traced to other DNA sequences in this sample. CDR3 coding DNA: TGCGCCAGCAGCTTGGGTGAGGGCACTGAAGCTTTCTTT. Its protein is CASSLGEGTEAFF. This chain connects TRBV5-1 to TRBJ1-1; no firm D call. The CDR3 contains 13 residues. The V and J ends lost 0 bases and 4 bases respectively, with 7 bases between them. Germline V gene lookup returns CDR1 SGHRS and CDR2 YFSETQ.

V and J are TRBV6-1 and TRBJ2-7, with 9 bases aligning to TRBD2. The CDR3 runs to 13 residues. The junction had 3 bases not matched to a gene; V was cut back by 3 bases and J by 6 bases. CDR1 MNHNS and CDR2 SASEGT come from the germline V gene. CDR3: CASSERREGEQYF. CDR3 in DNA: TGTGCCAGCAGTGAGCGGCGGGAGGGCGAGCAGTACTTC.

Turning to this clone: At the DNA level, this CDR3 is encoded by other sequences in the same sample as well. The chain combines TRBV5-1 with TRBJ2-5, with D unresolved. The ends were cut back, 1 base at V and 4 bases at J, with 8 bases in the middle. This CDR3 has 13 residues. CDR1 SGHRS and CDR2 YFSETQ come from the germline V gene. CDR3 bases: TGCGCCAGCAGCTTGTCCCCCCCAGAGACCCAGTACTTC. This encodes CASSLSPPETQYF.

The chain is built from TRBV29-1 and TRBJ1-3, with D hard to call. CDR3 length: 14 residues. V lost 4 bases and J 2 bases, leaving 12 bases between the germline ends. Germline CDR1 is SQVTM and CDR2 is ANQGSEA. The CDR3 region is CSVGHGSTGNTIYF. The CDR3 coding sequence is TGCAGCGTTGGGCACGGCTCTACTGGAAACACCATATATTTT.

The chain combines TRBV5-4 with TRBJ2-1; 9 bases match TRBD1. The CDR3 is 17 amino acids. Trimming at V came to 0 bases and at J to 1 base, leaving 5 bases not matched to a gene. CDR1 and CDR2 (germline): SGHNT, YYREEE (reference sequence). Here the CDR3 reads CASSLGQGGFSYNEQFF. CDR3 DNA: TGTGCCAGCAGCTTGGGACAGGGGGGCTTTTCCTACAATGAGCAGTTCTTC.

The chain recombines TRBV7-2 with TRBJ2-2, with 10 bases that match TRBD2. Trimming took 1 base from V and 4 from J; bases not matched to a gene: 3. The CDR3 sequence is 16 residues long. CDR1 and CDR2 from the germline V gene are SGHTA and FQGNSA. The CDR3 loop reads CASSLGSGRATGELFF. The CDR3 DNA sequence: TGTGCCAGCAGCTTAGGGAGCGGGAGGGCCACCGGGGAGCTGTTTTTT.

This chain joins TRBV6-5 and TRBJ2-1; D uncertain. This CDR3 comprises 13 residues. V dropped 2 bases and J dropped 8 bases, with 10 bases sitting between them. CDR1 is MNHEY, CDR2 SVGAGI, per germline. The CDR3 DNA is TGTGCCAGCAGTTACCCGACTTACCATGAGCAGTTCTTC. It is translated as CASSYPTYHEQFF.